This T cell receptor beta chain is from a study of glioma-infiltrating T cells. Overall study findings and caveats: Very few CDR3 sequences were shared between tissue and blood. Non-neoplastic patients had below-expected tissue-blood divergence, while all gliomas exceeded expectation.

Notes on this clonotype: The antigen is not known.

The CDR3 is 15 residues long. Germline V gives CDR1 SGHNT, CDR2 YYREEE (reference sequence). The V gene lost 4 bases and the J gene lost 0 bases, with 12 bases spanning the gap. TCR alpha and beta CDR3 regions were amplified from RNA using iRepertoire nested multiplex PCR. For one-step reverse transcription and amplification, about 90-450 ng of tissue mRNA or PBMC total RNA was used. TCRdb re-called the multiplex PCR reads with MiXCR, one entry per CDR3 protein. The sample holds about 140,000 distinct CDR3 sequences, about 39% seen once. The TCR was taken from a human donor with low-grade glioma or glioblastoma, undergoing nonglioma brain surgery, or in good health (not recorded which). The chain carries TRBV5-4 and TRBJ2-3; D ambiguous. The sequencing input was glioma tissue, nonneoplastic brain tissue, or PBMCs (not recorded which). This CDR3 is CASSPVLSSTDTQYF. CDR3 DNA sequence: TGTGCCAGCAGCCCGGTTTTGTCGAGCACAGATACGCAGTATTTT.